The clone carrying this T cell receptor beta chain has at least ten counts. The read halts 3 residues ahead of the CDR3 end, with the missing end drawn from the germline J gene. Clones were sequenced by immunoSEQ multiplex PCR, and TCRdb holds only the in-frame ones, with some missing. Listed here are fewer than 65,000 clones without any singletons, the top ten holding 0.83%. The sample originates from a study of T cell clonality in common variable immunodeficiency. Germline V lookup: CDR1 MGHRA, CDR2 YSYEKL. V shed 4 bases, J shed 4 bases, and the junction held 6 bases outside the gene matches. The CDR3 has 16 residues.

This receptor was identified in a person between 18 and 75 years old in good health. The chain uses TRBV4-1 and TRBJ2-1; TRBD2 agrees at 11 bases. The sequencing input was peripheral blood mononuclear cells. CDR3 DNA, as far as it was read: TGCGCCAGCAGCCCAGCGGGACTAGCGGTTTACAATGAG. This codes for CASSPAGLAVYNE. The full-length CDR3 reads as CASSPAGLAVYNEQFF.